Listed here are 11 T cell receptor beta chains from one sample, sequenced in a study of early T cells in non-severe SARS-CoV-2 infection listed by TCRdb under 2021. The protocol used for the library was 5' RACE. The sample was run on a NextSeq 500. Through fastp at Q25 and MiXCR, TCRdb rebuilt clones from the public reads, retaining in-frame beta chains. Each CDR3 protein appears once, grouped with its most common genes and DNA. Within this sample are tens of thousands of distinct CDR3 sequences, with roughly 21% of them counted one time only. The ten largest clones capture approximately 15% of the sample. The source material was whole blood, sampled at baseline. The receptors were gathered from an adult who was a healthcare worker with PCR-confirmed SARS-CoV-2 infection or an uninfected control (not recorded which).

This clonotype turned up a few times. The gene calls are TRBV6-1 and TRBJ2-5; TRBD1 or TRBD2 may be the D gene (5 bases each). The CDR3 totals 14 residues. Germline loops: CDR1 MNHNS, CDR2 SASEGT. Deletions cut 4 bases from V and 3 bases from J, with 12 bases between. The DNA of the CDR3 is TGTGCCAGCAGTGCCGGGACGGCTGAAGAGACCCAGTACTTC. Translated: CASSAGTAEETQYF.

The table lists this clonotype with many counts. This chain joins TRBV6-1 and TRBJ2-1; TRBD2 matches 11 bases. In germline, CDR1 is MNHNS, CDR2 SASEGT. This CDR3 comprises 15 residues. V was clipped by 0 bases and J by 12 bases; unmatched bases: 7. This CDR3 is CASSEASLAGVWQFF. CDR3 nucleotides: TGTGCCAGCAGTGAAGCATCACTAGCGGGAGTGTGGCAGTTCTTC.

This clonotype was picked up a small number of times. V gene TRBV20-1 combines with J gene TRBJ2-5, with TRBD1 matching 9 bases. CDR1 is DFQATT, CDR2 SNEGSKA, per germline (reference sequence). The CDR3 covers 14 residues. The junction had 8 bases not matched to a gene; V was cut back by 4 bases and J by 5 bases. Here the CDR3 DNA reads TGCAGTGCTATAACAGGGGGCGCGTTGGAGACCCAGTACTTC. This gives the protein CSAITGGALETQYF.

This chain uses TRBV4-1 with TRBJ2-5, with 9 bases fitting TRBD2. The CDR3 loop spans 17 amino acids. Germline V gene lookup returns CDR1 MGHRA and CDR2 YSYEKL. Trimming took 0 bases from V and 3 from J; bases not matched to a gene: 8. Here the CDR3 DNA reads TGCGCCAGCAGCCAAGAAGCTCTAGCGGGGCTTAAAGAGACCCAGTACTTC. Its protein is CASSQEALAGLKETQYF.

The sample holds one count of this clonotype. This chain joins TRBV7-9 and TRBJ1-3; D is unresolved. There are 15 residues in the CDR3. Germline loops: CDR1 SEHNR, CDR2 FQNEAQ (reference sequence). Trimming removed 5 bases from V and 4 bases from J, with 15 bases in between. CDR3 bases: TGTGCCAGCAGCATTAGTTTGGCTCCGGGAAACACCATATATTTT. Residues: CASSISLAPGNTIYF.

In nucleotides, the CDR3 is TGTGCCAGCAGCACATGGGCCGGGACAGGGGCTGATACGCAGTATTTT. It is translated as CASSTWAGTGADTQYF. The chain is built from TRBV7-9 and TRBJ2-3, with 10 nucleotides matching TRBD1. Germline trimming cut 5 bases from V and 6 bases from J; bases unmatched to any gene: 11. Germline CDR1 and CDR2: SEHNR and FQNEAQ (reference sequence). CDR3 length equals 16 residues.

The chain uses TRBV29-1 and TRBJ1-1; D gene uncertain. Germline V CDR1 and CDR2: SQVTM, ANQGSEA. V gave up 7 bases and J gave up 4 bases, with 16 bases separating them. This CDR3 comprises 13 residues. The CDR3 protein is CSAHPDSPTEAFF. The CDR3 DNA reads TGCAGCGCCCACCCAGACTCGCCCACTGAAGCTTTCTTT.

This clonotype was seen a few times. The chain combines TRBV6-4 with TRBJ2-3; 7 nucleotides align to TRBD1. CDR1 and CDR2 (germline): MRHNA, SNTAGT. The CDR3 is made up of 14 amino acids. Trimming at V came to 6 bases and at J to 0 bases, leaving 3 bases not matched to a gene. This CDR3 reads CASSADRSTDTQYF. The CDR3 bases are TGTGCCAGCAGCGCGGACAGGAGCACAGATACGCAGTATTTT.

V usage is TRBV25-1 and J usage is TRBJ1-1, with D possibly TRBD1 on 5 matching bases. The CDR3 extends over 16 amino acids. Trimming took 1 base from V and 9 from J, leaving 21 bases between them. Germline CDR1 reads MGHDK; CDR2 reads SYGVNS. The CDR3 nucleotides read TGTGCCAGCAGTGAATTGCATTCGGATTCGGGGGAGAAAGCTTTCTTT. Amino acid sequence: CASSELHSDSGEKAFF.

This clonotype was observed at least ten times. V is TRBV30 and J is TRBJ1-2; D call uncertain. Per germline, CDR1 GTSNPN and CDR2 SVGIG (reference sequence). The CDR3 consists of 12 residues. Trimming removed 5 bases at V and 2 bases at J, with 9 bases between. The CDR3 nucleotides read TGTGCCTGGGCATTGGGAAACTATGGCTACACCTTC. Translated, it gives CAWALGNYGYTF.

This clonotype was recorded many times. CDR3 sequence (DNA): TGTGCCAGCAGGAATGAGTGGCAGGGGAGCACCGGGGAGCTGTTTTTT. Protein product: CASRNEWQGSTGELFF. V gene TRBV3-1 combines with J gene TRBJ2-2; TRBD1 might be the D (6 bases). CDR1 and CDR2 (germline): LGHDT, YNNKEL (reference sequence). V was cut by 6 bases and J by 4 bases, with 18 bases left in between. There are 16 residues in the CDR3.